This TCR beta chain was captured in a study of blood T cell repertoires in COVID-19 (dated by TCRdb to the early 2020s). Regarding the complete study: Samples covering the acute and convalescent phases of COVID-19 were provided by collaborators in the United States, Italy and Spain. The material from the prospective study consisted of cDNA or gDNA derived from T cells, B-cell-depleted T cells, or PBMCs. The sample metadata nearly always contained a de-identified subject ID, COVID-19 status, age in years and sex. Subjects who had been exposed to COVID-19, were actively infected with it, or had recovered from it provided the deeply sampled blood TCRbeta repertoires that made up the dataset. A freely available public database, intended as a resource for researchers studying the immune response to SARS-CoV-2, is where the repertoires were released. Where HLA class I and class II types were available, the types were taken from metadata supplied by the sample provider, not from assay-based typing. The samples were drawn from two sources: the first 160 participants of the ongoing ImmuneRACE study, and fewer than 1,500 subjects contributed by 6 global collaborators.

Whole blood was collected in K2EDTA tubes by collaborating institutions according to the institutions' own protocols. For TCRbeta analysis, collaborators shipped samples as frozen whole blood, isolated PBMCs, or DNA extracted from either of those sample types. Results the study describes overall, beyond this receptor: The amount of clinical and demographic metadata varied by source and participant and was provided uncurated.

As to this clone: It lacks a known antigen. No quality values exist for individual bases; no much larger clone is one base distant.

For CDR1 and CDR2, the germline V gene (reference sequence) lists MNHEY and SMNVEV. CDR3 length: 14 amino acids, cysteine to phenylalanine. The kept DNA is CDR3 alone, 42 bases in frame from the first base. Trimming leaves V shorter by 3 bases and J shorter by 10 bases, with the junction holding 11 bases beyond the gene matches. The immunoSEQ Assay, a bias-controlled multiplex PCR, was used to amplify TCRbeta CDR3 regions from genomic DNA. The published analysis was carried out like this. Nucleated cell counts per sample were estimated from amplification of reference gene primers within the assay. Sequence reads were collapsed and filtered to measure the absolute abundance of every unique TCRbeta CDR3 rearrangement. Productive Simpson clonality was computed per sample as the square root of Simpson's diversity index over productive rearrangements. Held by TCRdb, this immuneACCESS table contains in-frame sequences only and omits some clones. Under half of the omission traces to an unresolved V gene where checked; the cause of the rest is unknown. V and J calls and clone size are copied from that table; D and trimming were computed from the DNA. In this sample the table shows 76,000 or so clones, around 80% of which occur a single time. The top ten clonotypes cover over 8.5% of the sample.

The sequence is built from TRBV27 and TRBJ1-1, with TRBD1 identical over 7 junction bases. The TCR sequence derives from a man over 45 with acute or convalescent COVID-19. Sequencing was performed on peripheral blood. Here the CDR3 is given as CASSFRDRVSGAFF. The DNA sequence is given as TGTGCCAGCAGTTTTCGAGACAGGGTCTCCGGAGCTTTCTTT.